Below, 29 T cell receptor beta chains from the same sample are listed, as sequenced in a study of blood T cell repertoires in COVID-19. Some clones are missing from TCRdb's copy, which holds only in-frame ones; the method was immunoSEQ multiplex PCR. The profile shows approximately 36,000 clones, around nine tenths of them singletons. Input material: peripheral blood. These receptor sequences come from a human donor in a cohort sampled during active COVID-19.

The CDR3 reads CASSKSPGTTNSPLHF. The CDR3 DNA reads as TGTGCCAGTAGTAAGTCACCCGGGACAACAAATTCACCCCTCCACTTT. This rearrangement joins TRBV19 to TRBJ1-6; weak D call: TRBD1 (6 bases). The CDR3 extends over 16 amino acids. In germline, CDR1 is LNHDA, CDR2 SQIVND (reference sequence). The ends were cut back, 4 bases at V and 7 bases at J, with 17 bases in the middle.

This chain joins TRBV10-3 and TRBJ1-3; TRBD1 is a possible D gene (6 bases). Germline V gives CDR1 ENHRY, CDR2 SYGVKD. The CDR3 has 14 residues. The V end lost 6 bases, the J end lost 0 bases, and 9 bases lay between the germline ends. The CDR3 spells CAIRDRNSGNTIYF. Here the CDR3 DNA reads TGTGCCATCAGAGACAGGAACTCTGGAAACACCATATATTTT.

The CDR3 sequence is CASSQGSSSGGHGDTQYF. As DNA, the CDR3 is TGTGCCAGCAGCCAAGGATCCAGTAGCGGGGGGCATGGGGATACGCAGTATTTT. The chain joins TRBV4-2 to TRBJ2-3; 10 bases are a match to TRBD2. The CDR3 runs 18 residues. CDR1 and CDR2 (germline): LGHNA, YNFKEQ. With V trimmed by 1 base and J by 6 bases, 13 bases remained unmatched.

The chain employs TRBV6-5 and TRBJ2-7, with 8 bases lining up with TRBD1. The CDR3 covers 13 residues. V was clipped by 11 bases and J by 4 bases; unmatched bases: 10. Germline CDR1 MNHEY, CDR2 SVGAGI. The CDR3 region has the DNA TGTGCCGAGTCCCAGGGGGCGCGTTACGAGCAGTACTTC. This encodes CAESQGARYEQYF.

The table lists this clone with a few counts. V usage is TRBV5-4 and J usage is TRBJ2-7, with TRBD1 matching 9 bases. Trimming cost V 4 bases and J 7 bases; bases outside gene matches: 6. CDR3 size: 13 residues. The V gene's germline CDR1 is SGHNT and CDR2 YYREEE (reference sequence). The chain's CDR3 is CASSGDRALEQYF. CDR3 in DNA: TGTGCCAGCAGCGGGGACAGGGCCCTGGAGCAGTACTTC.

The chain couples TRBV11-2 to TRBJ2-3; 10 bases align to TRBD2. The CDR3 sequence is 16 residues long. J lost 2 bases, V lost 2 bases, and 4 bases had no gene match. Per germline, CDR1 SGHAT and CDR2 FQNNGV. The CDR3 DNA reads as TGTGCCAGCAGCTTATTTAGCGGGGGGTTCACAGATACGCAGTATTTT. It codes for CASSLFSGGFTDTQYF. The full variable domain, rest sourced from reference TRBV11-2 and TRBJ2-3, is EAGVAQSPRYKIIEKRQSVAFWCNPISGHATLYWYQQILGQGPKLLIQFQNNGVVDDSQLPKDRFSAERLKGVDSTLKIQPAKLEDSAVYLCASSLFSGGFTDTQYFGPGTRLTVL.

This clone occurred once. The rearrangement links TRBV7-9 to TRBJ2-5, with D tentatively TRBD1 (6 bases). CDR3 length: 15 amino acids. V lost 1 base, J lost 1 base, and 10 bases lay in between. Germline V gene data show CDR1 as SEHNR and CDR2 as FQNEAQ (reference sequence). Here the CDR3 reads CASSLGTQGQETQYF. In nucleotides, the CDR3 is TGTGCCAGCAGCTTAGGAACACAGGGCCAAGAGACCCAGTACTTC.

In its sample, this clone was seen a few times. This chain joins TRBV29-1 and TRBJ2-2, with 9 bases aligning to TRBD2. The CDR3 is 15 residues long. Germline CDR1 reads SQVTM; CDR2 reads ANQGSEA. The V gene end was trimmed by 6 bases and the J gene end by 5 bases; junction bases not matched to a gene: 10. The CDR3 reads CSVELLAGPTGELFF. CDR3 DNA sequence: TGCAGCGTCGAACTTCTAGCGGGGCCGACCGGGGAGCTGTTTTTT.

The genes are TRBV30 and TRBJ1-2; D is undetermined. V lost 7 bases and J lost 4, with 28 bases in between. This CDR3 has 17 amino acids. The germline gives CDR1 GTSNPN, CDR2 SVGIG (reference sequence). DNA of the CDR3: TGTGCCTCGGAGGAGTGGGGTCGGGAGGGAATCCCCTATGGCTACACCTTC. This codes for CASEEWGREGIPYGYTF.

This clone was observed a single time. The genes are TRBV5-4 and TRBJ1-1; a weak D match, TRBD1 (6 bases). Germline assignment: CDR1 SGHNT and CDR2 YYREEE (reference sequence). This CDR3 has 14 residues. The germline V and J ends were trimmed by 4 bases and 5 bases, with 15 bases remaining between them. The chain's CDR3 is CASSITGRGTEAFF. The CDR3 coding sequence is TGTGCCAGCAGCATAACAGGGAGAGGAACTGAAGCTTTCTTT. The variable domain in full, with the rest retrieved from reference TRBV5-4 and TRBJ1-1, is ETGVTQSPTHLIKTRGQQVTLRCSSQSGHNTVSWYQQALGQGPQFIFQYYREEENGRGNFPPRFSGLQFPNYSSELNVNALELDDSALYLCASSITGRGTEAFFGQGTRLTVV.

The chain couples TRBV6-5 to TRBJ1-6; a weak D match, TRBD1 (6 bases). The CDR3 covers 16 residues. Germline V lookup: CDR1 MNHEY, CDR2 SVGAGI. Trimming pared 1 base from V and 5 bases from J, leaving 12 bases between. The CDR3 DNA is TGTGCCAGCAGTTACTTAGGGGGAGTTAATAATTCACCCCTCCACTTT. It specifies CASSYLGGVNNSPLHF.

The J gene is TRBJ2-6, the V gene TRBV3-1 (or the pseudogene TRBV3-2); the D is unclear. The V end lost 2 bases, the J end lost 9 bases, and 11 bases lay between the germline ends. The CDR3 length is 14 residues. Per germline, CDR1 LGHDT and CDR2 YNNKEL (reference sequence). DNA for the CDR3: TGTGCCAGCAGCCAAATCCGATCGGTCAACGTCCTGACTTTC. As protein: CASSQIRSVNVLTF.

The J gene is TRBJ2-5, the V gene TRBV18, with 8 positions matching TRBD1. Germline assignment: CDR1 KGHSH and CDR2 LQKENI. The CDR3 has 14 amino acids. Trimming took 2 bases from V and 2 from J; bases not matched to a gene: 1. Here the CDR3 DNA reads TGTGCCAGCTCACCAGGGGACAGGCAAGAGACCCAGTACTTC. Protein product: CASSPGDRQETQYF.

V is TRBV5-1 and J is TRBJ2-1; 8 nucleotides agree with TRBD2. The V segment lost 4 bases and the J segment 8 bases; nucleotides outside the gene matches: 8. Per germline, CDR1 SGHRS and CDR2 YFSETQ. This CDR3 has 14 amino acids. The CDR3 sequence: CASSGGLEGDEQFF. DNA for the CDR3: TGCGCCAGCAGCGGGGGACTAGAAGGCGATGAGCAGTTCTTC.

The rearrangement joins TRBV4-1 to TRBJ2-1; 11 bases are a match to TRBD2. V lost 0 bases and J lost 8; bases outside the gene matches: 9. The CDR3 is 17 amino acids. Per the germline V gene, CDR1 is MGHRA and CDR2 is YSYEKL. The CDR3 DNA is TGCGCCAGCAGCCAAGACTCGGCTAGCGGGGGGCTCTATGAGCAGTTCTTC. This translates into CASSQDSASGGLYEQFF.

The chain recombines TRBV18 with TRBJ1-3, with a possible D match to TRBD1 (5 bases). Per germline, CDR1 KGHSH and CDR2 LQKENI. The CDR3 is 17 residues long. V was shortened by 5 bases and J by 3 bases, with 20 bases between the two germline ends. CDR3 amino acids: CASSSPGTGLNGNTIYF. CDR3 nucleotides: TGTGCCAGCTCATCCCCCGGGACTGGGCTGAATGGAAACACCATATATTTT.

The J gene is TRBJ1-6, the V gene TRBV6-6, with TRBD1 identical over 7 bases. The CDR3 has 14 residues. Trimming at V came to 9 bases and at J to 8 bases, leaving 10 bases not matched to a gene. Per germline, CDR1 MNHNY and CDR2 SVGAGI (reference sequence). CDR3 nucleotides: TGTGCCAGGAGCCTCAGGGGGTGGGATTCACCCCTCCACTTT. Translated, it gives CARSLRGWDSPLHF.

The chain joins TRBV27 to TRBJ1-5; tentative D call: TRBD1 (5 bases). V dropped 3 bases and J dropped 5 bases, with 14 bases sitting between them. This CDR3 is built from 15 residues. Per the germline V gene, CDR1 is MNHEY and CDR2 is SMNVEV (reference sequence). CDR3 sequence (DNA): TGTGCCAGCAGTTTGGGGTGGGGCGGGGATCAGCCCCAGCATTTT. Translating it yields CASSLGWGGDQPQHF.

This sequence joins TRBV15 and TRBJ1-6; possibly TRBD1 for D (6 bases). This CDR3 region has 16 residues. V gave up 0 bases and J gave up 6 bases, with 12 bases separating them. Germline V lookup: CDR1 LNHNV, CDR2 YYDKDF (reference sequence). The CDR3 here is CATSRDPPGANSPLHF. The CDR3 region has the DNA TGTGCCACCAGCAGAGATCCCCCAGGGGCTAATTCACCCCTCCACTTT.

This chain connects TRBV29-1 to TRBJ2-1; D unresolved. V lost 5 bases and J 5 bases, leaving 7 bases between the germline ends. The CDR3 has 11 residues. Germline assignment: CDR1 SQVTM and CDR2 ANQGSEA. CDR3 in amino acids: CSVRLNNEQFF. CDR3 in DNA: TGCAGCGTTCGACTTAACAATGAGCAGTTCTTC.

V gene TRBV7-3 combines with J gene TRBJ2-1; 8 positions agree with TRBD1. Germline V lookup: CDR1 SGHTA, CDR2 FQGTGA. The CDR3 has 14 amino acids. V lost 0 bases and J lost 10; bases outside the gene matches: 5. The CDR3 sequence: CASSLTSGGGEQFF. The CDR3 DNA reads TGTGCCAGCAGCTTAACATCAGGGGGCGGCGAGCAGTTCTTC. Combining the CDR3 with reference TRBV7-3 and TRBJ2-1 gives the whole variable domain GAGVSQTPSNKVTEKGKYVELRCDPISGHTALYWYRQSLGQGPEFLIYFQGTGAADDSGLPNDRFFAVRPEGSVSTLKIQRTERGDSAVYLCASSLTSGGGEQFFGPGTRLTVL.

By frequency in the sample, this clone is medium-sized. DNA of the CDR3: TGTGCCAGCAGTTTATCCTCTAGCAGGGATACGCAGTATTTT. This codes for CASSLSSSRDTQYF. This chain connects TRBV27 to TRBJ2-3; D possibly corresponds to TRBD2 (5 bases). This CDR3 has 14 residues. V lost 0 bases and J 6 bases, leaving 10 bases between the germline ends. Germline values: CDR1 MNHEY, CDR2 SMNVEV (reference sequence).

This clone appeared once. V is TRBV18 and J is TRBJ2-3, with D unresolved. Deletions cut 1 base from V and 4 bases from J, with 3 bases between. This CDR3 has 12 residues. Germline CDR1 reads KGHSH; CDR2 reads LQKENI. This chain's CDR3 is CASSPLADTQYF. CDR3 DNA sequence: TGTGCCAGCTCACCACTAGCAGATACGCAGTATTTT. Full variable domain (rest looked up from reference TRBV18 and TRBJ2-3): NAGVMQNPRHLVRRRGQEARLRCSPMKGHSHVYWYRQLPEEGLKFMVYLQKENIIDESGMPKERFSAEFPKEGPSILRIQQVVRGDSAAYFCASSPLADTQYFGPGTRLTVL.

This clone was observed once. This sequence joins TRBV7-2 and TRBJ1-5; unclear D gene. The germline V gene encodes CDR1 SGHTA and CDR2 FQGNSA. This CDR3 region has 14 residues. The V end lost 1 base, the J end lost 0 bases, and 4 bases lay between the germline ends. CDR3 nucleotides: TGTGCCAGCAGCTTAGACGGTAGCAATCAGCCCCAGCATTTT. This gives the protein CASSLDGSNQPQHF.

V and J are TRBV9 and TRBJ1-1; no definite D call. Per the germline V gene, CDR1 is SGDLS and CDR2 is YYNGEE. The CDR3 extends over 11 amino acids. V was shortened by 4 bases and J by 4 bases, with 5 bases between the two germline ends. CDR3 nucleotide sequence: TGTGCCAGCAGCCCTCCCACTGAAGCTTTCTTT. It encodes CASSPPTEAFF.

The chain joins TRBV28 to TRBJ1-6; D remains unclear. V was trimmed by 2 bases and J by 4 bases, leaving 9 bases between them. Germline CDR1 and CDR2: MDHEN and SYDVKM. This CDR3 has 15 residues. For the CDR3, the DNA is TGTGCCAGCAGTTTAACCCTTACTTATAATTCACCCCTCCACTTT. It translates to CASSLTLTYNSPLHF.

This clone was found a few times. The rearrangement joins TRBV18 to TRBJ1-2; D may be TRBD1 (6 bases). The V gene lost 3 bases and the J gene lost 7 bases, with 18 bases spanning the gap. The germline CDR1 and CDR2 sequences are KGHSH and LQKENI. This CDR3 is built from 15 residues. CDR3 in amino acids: CASSPGGQPRSGYTF. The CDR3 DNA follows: TGTGCCAGCTCACCGGGCGGACAGCCAAGGAGTGGCTACACCTTC.

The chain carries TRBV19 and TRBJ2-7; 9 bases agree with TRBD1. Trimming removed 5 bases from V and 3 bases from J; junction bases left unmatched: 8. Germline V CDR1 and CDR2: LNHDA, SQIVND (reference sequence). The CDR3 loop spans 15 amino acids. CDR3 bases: TGTGCCAGTAGTCCACCGGGACAGGGACTCTACGAGCAGTACTTC. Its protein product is CASSPPGQGLYEQYF.

The chain's CDR3 is CASSRLASASTDTQYF. DNA of the CDR3: TGTGCCAGCAGCCGGTTGGCTAGCGCTAGCACAGATACGCAGTATTTT. The chain has TRBV7-2 and TRBJ2-3, with a tentative D call TRBD2 (6 bases). Germline V gene lookup returns CDR1 SGHTA and CDR2 FQGNSA. The CDR3 is made up of 16 amino acids. Trimming took off 5 bases at V and 0 bases at J, with 15 bases between the two ends.